The 18 T cell receptor beta chains in this list originate from one sample, sequenced in a study of blood T cells in healthy people across ages. A second 7 to 11 cycle PCR used barcoded and J-beta primers. Via MiXCR, TCRdb re-called the 5' RACE reads, giving one row per CDR3 protein. In the table there are over 1,500,000 distinct CDR3 sequences, 40% to 55% of which are singletons. Sequencing used blood. The receptor source for this set is a woman aged 40 to 55 in good health.

This chain joins TRBV7-2 and TRBJ2-3; D possibly corresponds to TRBD1 (5 bases). From germline, CDR1 is SGHTA and CDR2 FQGNSA. The V and J ends lost 6 bases and 5 bases respectively, with 21 bases between them. This CDR3 is built from 16 residues. CDR3 sequence (DNA): TGTGCCAGCAGGGCTGGACATCCTTCGTTTGGAGATACGCAGTATTTT. Its protein is CASRAGHPSFGDTQYF.

This clonotype has more than one count but fewer than ten. This chain uses TRBV10-3 with TRBJ2-3; D possibly corresponds to TRBD1 (5 bases). In germline, CDR1 is ENHRY, CDR2 SYGVKD. The CDR3 consists of 13 residues. V was shortened by 6 bases and J by 13 bases, with 20 bases between the two germline ends. Written as DNA, the CDR3 is TGTGCCATCAGAGAATTGCAGGGTGCACCGGAGTATTTT. Encoded protein: CAIRELQGAPEYF.

The chain has TRBV4-3 and TRBJ1-4; D gene unclear. CDR3 length: 15 residues. Germline V lookup: CDR1 LGHNA, CDR2 YSLEER. The V end was cut by 1 base, the J end by 6 bases, with 12 bases between. In nucleotides, the CDR3 is TGCGCCAGCAGCCAAGGCGAGGGAGGTGATGAAAAACTGTTTTTT. This translates into CASSQGEGGDEKLFF.

The chain is built from TRBV7-4 and TRBJ2-5, with 9 bases aligning to TRBD2. This CDR3 region has 15 residues. V lost 4 bases to trimming and J lost 4 bases; unmatched junction nucleotides: 7. Germline CDR1 is SGHVT and CDR2 is SQSDAQ. The CDR3 sequence: CASSSETSGGETQYF. Written as DNA, the CDR3 is TGTGCCAGCAGCTCCGAGACTAGCGGAGGAGAGACCCAGTACTTC.

The V call is TRBV27, the J call TRBJ1-6, with D perhaps matching TRBD1 (5 bases). The CDR3 totals 14 residues. The V gene's germline CDR1 is MNHEY and CDR2 SMNVEV (reference sequence). Trimming pared 4 bases from V and 7 bases from J, leaving 11 bases between. The CDR3 reads CASSWDGRNSPLHF. The CDR3 DNA reads as TGTGCCAGCAGTTGGGACGGCCGGAATTCACCCCTCCACTTT.

The CDR3 DNA sequence: TGCAGTGCTGGGCGGGAGGAGCTGTTTTTT. As protein: CSAGREELFF. The chain combines TRBV20-1 with TRBJ2-2; possible D gene TRBD2, 6 bases. CDR3 length: 10 amino acids. V lost 5 bases and J 10 bases, leaving 8 bases between the germline ends. Germline CDR1 DFQATT, CDR2 SNEGSKA (reference sequence).

This clonotype was seen a few times. This chain uses TRBV7-2 with TRBJ2-5; 8 bases line up with TRBD1. The CDR3 has 13 residues. J lost 5 bases, V lost 5 bases, and 4 bases had no gene match. CDR1 is SGHTA, CDR2 FQGNSA, per germline. The CDR3 spells CASSQGASETQYF. CDR3 in DNA: TGTGCCAGCAGCCAGGGGGCCAGTGAGACCCAGTACTTC.

This chain links TRBV5-6 with TRBJ1-2; D is unclear. Germline V gene data show CDR1 as SGHDT and CDR2 as YYEEEE. V gave up 4 bases and J gave up 6 bases, with 13 bases separating them. CDR3 length equals 13 residues. CDR3 region: CASSLGLGNGYTF. CDR3 bases: TGTGCCAGCAGCCTGGGCCTGGGGAATGGCTACACCTTC.

This sequence joins TRBV12-3 or TRBV12-4 and TRBJ2-3, with 9 positions matching TRBD2. V trimming: 3 bases; J trimming: 2 bases; junction bases outside the gene matches: 6. This CDR3 has 16 amino acids. The CDR3 nucleotides are TGTGCCAGCAGTTTCTTTAGCGGGGGCTACACAGATACGCAGTATTTT. This gives the protein CASSFFSGGYTDTQYF.

The V call is TRBV7-9, the J call TRBJ2-7; TRBD1 might be the D (5 bases). V was pared by 2 bases and J by 2 bases, with 13 bases between. The CDR3 is made up of 15 amino acids. Per germline, CDR1 SEHNR and CDR2 FQNEAQ (reference sequence). The CDR3 nucleotides are TGTGCCAGCAGCTTAAGGCAGGGCTATACCTACGAGCAGTACTTC. Protein product: CASSLRQGYTYEQYF.

V and J are TRBV6-2 or TRBV6-3 and TRBJ2-1, with 7 bases that match TRBD2. Looked up from germline, CDR1 is MNHEY and CDR2 is SVGEGT. V dropped 2 bases and J dropped 1; count of bases not matched to a gene: 11. CDR3 length: 18 amino acids. CDR3 protein: CASSYTGGVPRSYNEQFF. In DNA, the CDR3 is TGTGCCAGCAGTTACACTGGGGGGGTCCCCCGGTCCTACAATGAGCAGTTCTTC.

This clonotype has only one observation. The J gene is TRBJ2-1, the V gene TRBV7-2; no definite D call. Germline V CDR1 and CDR2: SGHTA, FQGNSA. The CDR3 covers 15 residues. Trimming took off 0 bases at V and 6 bases at J, with 12 bases between the two ends. In DNA form, the CDR3 reads TGTGCCAGCAGCTTAGCAGTTACAGCTGGCAATGAGCAGTTCTTC. This sequence encodes CASSLAVTAGNEQFF.

This chain connects TRBV6-1 to TRBJ2-3; 10 bases map to TRBD2. The CDR3 has 19 residues. Germline CDR1 MNHNS, CDR2 SASEGT. J was trimmed by 3 bases and V by 6 bases; bases with no gene match: 18. CDR3 sequence (DNA): TGTGCCAGCAGGCCGATTGGACCAGCGGGGGGGTCGTTGACAGATACGCAGTATTTT. Amino acids: CASRPIGPAGGSLTDTQYF.

The CDR3 reads CASCGTSGGAAFDEQFF. The CDR3 region has the DNA TGCGCCAGCTGTGGGACTAGCGGGGGGGCGGCGTTTGATGAGCAGTTCTTC. The chain links TRBV5-1 to TRBJ2-1; the match to TRBD2 covers 16 bases. V lost 7 bases and J lost 8; bases outside the gene matches: 12. This CDR3 has 17 amino acids. Per germline, CDR1 SGHRS and CDR2 YFSETQ.

In this sample, this clonotype turned up a few times. V is TRBV15 and J is TRBJ1-2, with TRBD1 identical over 8 bases. Per germline, CDR1 LNHNV and CDR2 YYDKDF (reference sequence). The trim removed 3 bases at V and 7 bases at J, leaving 10 bases unmatched. The CDR3 totals 15 residues. This chain's CDR3 is CATSSDRGSGRGYTF. The CDR3, as DNA: TGTGCCACCAGCAGTGACAGGGGTTCTGGTCGTGGCTACACCTTC.

This clonotype appeared a few times. This chain joins TRBV12-3 or TRBV12-4 and TRBJ1-6; tentatively, D is TRBD1 (6 bases). This CDR3 is 16 amino acids long. Trimming removed 7 bases at V and 2 bases at J, with 15 bases between. This chain's CDR3 is CASTWDTSTYNSPLHF. CDR3 DNA sequence: TGTGCCAGCACCTGGGACACCTCAACCTATAATTCACCCCTCCACTTT.

V is TRBV6-2 or TRBV6-3 and J is TRBJ2-1; 10 nucleotides align to TRBD1. The germline gives CDR1 MNHEY, CDR2 SVGEGT. V lost 4 bases to trimming and J lost 8 bases; unmatched junction nucleotides: 11. The CDR3 totals 16 residues. DNA of the CDR3: TGTGCCAGCAGTTTATTTCCGGGACAGGGGACCGATGAGCAGTTCTTC. Protein: CASSLFPGQGTDEQFF.

The V and J genes are TRBV12-3 or TRBV12-4 and TRBJ2-2, with a weak D call TRBD2 (6 bases). The CDR3 spans 12 residues. The V and J ends lost 6 bases and 6 bases respectively, with 8 bases between them. CDR3 sequence reads: CASREGAGELFF. CDR3 nucleotide sequence: TGTGCCAGCAGGGAGGGCGCCGGGGAGCTGTTTTTT.